This T cell receptor (beta chain) was observed in a study of control samples from healthy donors and cancer patients. This CDR3 spans 14 amino acids. The V gene's germline CDR1 is SGHKS and CDR2 YYEKEE (reference sequence). V was shortened by 2 bases and J by 1 base, with 6 bases between the two germline ends. Using immunoSEQ multiplex PCR, the repertoire was profiled, and TCRdb retains in-frame clones only, with some absent. The table has some 130,000 clones, approximately 92% seen once; the top ten hold 2.1%. The clonotype comes from a woman aged 45-60 years in good health. The chain joins TRBV5-5 to TRBJ2-2; D is unclear. The sample was blood. The chain's CDR3 is CASSLAVNTGELFF. The CDR3 nucleotides are TGTGCCAGCAGCTTAGCCGTGAACACCGGGGAGCTGTTTTTT.